Presented here are 24 T cell receptor beta chains from one specimen sequenced in a study of T cells in Graves' hyperthyroidism and ophthalmopathy (dated by TCRdb to about 2019). The library was generated by multiplex PCR. Sequencing was performed on an Illumina HiSeq 2000. TCR beta CDR3 regions were amplified from RNA transcripts. The first round of RT-PCR for the TCR CDR3 was performed with the HTBI primer set and the Qiagen OneStep RT-PCR kit. The public reads were reanalyzed by TCRdb: fastp trimming at Q25, MiXCR alignment, in-frame beta chains only. Each CDR3 protein appears once, grouped with its most common genes and DNA. Recorded for this sample are some 360,000 distinct CDR3 sequences; 11% to 15% of them occurred a single time. The ten most abundant clones make up 9.5% to 12% of the sample. Material for sequencing was blood. The source is a woman aged 60-75 years with Graves' hyperthyroidism.

Many counts were recorded for this clonotype. The chain couples TRBV2 to TRBJ1-4, with no clear D. V gave up 7 bases and J gave up 8 bases, with 11 bases separating them. The CDR3 has 12 residues. Germline assignment: CDR1 SNHLY and CDR2 FYNNEI. This CDR3 is CASNFAREKLFF. Here the CDR3 DNA reads TGTGCCAGCAACTTTGCCCGGGAAAAACTGTTTTTT.

The V call is TRBV3-1, the J call TRBJ1-2, with D possibly being TRBD1 (5 bases). Trimming stripped 4 bases from V and 6 bases from J, with 18 bases between. In germline, CDR1 is LGHDT, CDR2 YNNKEL (reference sequence). This CDR3 is built from 15 residues. CDR3: CASSPYGGADDGYTF. CDR3 DNA: TGTGCCAGCAGCCCCTATGGAGGGGCAGATGATGGCTACACCTTC.

This clonotype was observed many times. The V and J genes are TRBV2 and TRBJ2-1; TRBD2 agrees at 7 bases. The CDR3 spans 11 residues. Germline CDR1 reads SNHLY; CDR2 reads FYNNEI. J gave up 9 bases and V 6 bases, and 2 bases lay outside the gene matches. CDR3 sequence reads: CASRGGGEQFF. For the CDR3, the DNA is TGTGCCAGCAGGGGGGGGGGTGAGCAGTTCTTC.

The chain joins TRBV10-3 to TRBJ1-5; D is unresolved. Per the germline V gene, CDR1 is ENHRY and CDR2 is SYGVKD. The CDR3 is 13 residues long. V gave up 5 bases and J gave up 4 bases, with 9 bases separating them. The CDR3 spells CAISRQLNQPQHF. CDR3 bases: TGTGCCATCAGTCGTCAACTTAATCAGCCCCAGCATTTT.

This clonotype was seen many times. The chain employs TRBV7-8 and TRBJ2-7; D may be TRBD2 (5 bases). Trimming removed 3 bases at V and 0 bases at J, with 6 bases between. The CDR3 is 13 residues long. The germline CDR1 and CDR2 sequences are SGHVS and FQNEAQ. Here the CDR3 DNA reads TGTGCCAGCAGCTTTGGACTCTCCTACGAGCAGTACTTC. Translation gives CASSFGLSYEQYF.

This clonotype appeared many times. This chain uses TRBV7-9 with TRBJ1-1, with D tentatively TRBD1 (6 bases). This CDR3 region has 12 residues. The germline gives CDR1 SEHNR, CDR2 FQNEAQ (reference sequence). Deletions cut 6 bases from V and 6 bases from J, with 11 bases between. In nucleotides, the CDR3 is TGTGCCAGCAGACAGGGTAACGCTGAAGCTTTCTTT. Translation: CASRQGNAEAFF.

The J gene is TRBJ2-7, the V gene TRBV2, with 11 positions matching TRBD2. The CDR3 length is 16 residues. The junction had 7 bases not matched to a gene; V was cut back by 4 bases and J by 2 bases. CDR1 SNHLY and CDR2 FYNNEI come from the germline V gene. The CDR3 DNA sequence: TGTGCCAGCAGTGTACTAGCGGGAGTAGGGGCCTACGAGCAGTACTTC. Its translation is CASSVLAGVGAYEQYF. The full variable domain, its missing parts supplied by reference TRBV2 and TRBJ2-7, is EPEVTQTPSHQVTQMGQEVILRCVPISNHLYFYWYRQILGQKVEFLVSFYNNEISEKSEIFDDQFSVERPDGSNFTLKIRSTKLEDSAMYFCASSVLAGVGAYEQYFGPGTRLTVT.

This clonotype was observed a handful of times. This chain connects TRBV10-3 to TRBJ1-4; D call uncertain. Germline CDR1 and CDR2: ENHRY and SYGVKD. The CDR3 loop spans 14 amino acids. The V and J ends lost 0 bases and 5 bases respectively, with 7 bases between them. The CDR3 DNA is TGTGCCATCAGTGAGTCACAGCGAAATGAAAAACTGTTTTTT. Translated: CAISESQRNEKLFF.

Ten or more counts support this clonotype. The genes are TRBV12-3 or TRBV12-4 and TRBJ2-7; D call uncertain. The CDR3 has 13 amino acids. Trimming cost V 1 base and J 5 bases, with 9 bases left between them. The CDR3 region is CASSLERFHEQYF. The DNA of the CDR3 is TGTGCCAGCAGTTTAGAGCGATTCCACGAGCAGTACTTC.

The V gene is TRBV15, the J gene TRBJ2-1; TRBD2 matches at 10 bases. This CDR3 comprises 16 residues. Per the germline V gene, CDR1 is LNHNV and CDR2 is YYDKDF (reference sequence). After removal of 3 bases from V and 4 bases from J, the junction contained 6 bases not matched to a gene. This chain's CDR3 is CATSSSGTSAYNEQFF. The CDR3 nucleotides are TGTGCCACCAGCAGCTCCGGGACTAGCGCGTACAATGAGCAGTTCTTC.

The sample holds many counts of this clonotype. CDR3 DNA: TGCAGCGGCATTAAACTCCGGCCAGGGGAGACCCAGTACTTC. Translating gives CSGIKLRPGETQYF. This sequence joins TRBV29-1 and TRBJ2-5; tentatively, D is TRBD1 (5 bases). This CDR3 region has 14 residues. From germline, CDR1 is SQVTM and CDR2 ANQGSEA. Trimming pared 7 bases from V and 5 bases from J, leaving 20 bases between.

This clonotype was observed at least ten times. The chain uses TRBV27 and TRBJ2-7; the match to TRBD2 covers 13 bases. V was pared by 0 bases and J by 5 bases, with 7 bases of the junction left unmatched. Germline lookup yields CDR1 MNHEY and CDR2 SMNVEV (reference sequence). The CDR3 sequence is 17 residues long. The CDR3 region is CASSLSGGLAGKDEQYF. CDR3 sequence (DNA): TGTGCCAGCAGTTTATCTGGGGGACTAGCGGGAAAAGACGAGCAGTACTTC.

This chain joins TRBV29-1 and TRBJ2-7; the D gene is possibly TRBD2 (5 bases). CDR1 is SQVTM and CDR2 is ANQGSEA in the germline V gene. Deletions cut 2 bases from V and 0 bases from J, with 11 bases between. The CDR3 has 14 residues. Here the CDR3 DNA reads TGCAGCGTTGAAACTAGGGCCAGCTCCTACGAGCAGTACTTC. Its translation: CSVETRASSYEQYF.

This clonotype came up a few times. The chain has TRBV24-1 and TRBJ2-1; 7 positions agree with TRBD1. Germline values: CDR1 KGHDR, CDR2 SFDVKD. The J segment lost 3 bases and the V segment lost 5 bases, leaving 9 bases of the junction unmatched. The CDR3 is 16 residues long. The CDR3 loop is CATSGPGTAYYNEQFF. CDR3 in DNA: TGTGCCACCAGTGGCCCCGGGACAGCTTACTACAATGAGCAGTTCTTC.

This clonotype was counted ten times or more. V and J are TRBV7-2 and TRBJ1-6; unclear D gene. V was pared by 5 bases and J by 7 bases, with 6 bases between. There are 12 residues in the CDR3. The germline CDR1 and CDR2 sequences are SGHTA and FQGNSA. In DNA form, the CDR3 reads TGTGCCAGCAGCGCATACAATTCACCCCTCCACTTT. Its translation is CASSAYNSPLHF.

This clonotype has ten or more counts. The chain uses TRBV27 and TRBJ2-2; the D gene could be TRBD1 or TRBD2 (5 bases each). V lost 8 bases, J lost 2 bases, and 12 bases lay in between. CDR3 length: 14 residues. Per the germline V gene, CDR1 is MNHEY and CDR2 is SMNVEV (reference sequence). Written as DNA, the CDR3 is TGTGCCAGCCGGTGGGGGAGCAACACCGGGGAGCTGTTTTTT. This codes for CASRWGSNTGELFF.

This clonotype was observed many times. The chain is built from TRBV2 and TRBJ1-6; no clear D gene. This CDR3 comprises 12 residues. The V and J ends lost 7 bases and 10 bases respectively, with 11 bases between them. From germline, CDR1 is SNHLY and CDR2 FYNNEI. The CDR3 reads CASTNSWSPLHF. DNA for the CDR3: TGTGCCAGCACTAACAGTTGGTCACCCCTCCACTTT.

This clonotype was seen ten or more times. The chain combines TRBV20-1 with TRBJ2-1, with a weak D call TRBD2 (6 bases). Between the trimmed V and J ends, which lost 6 bases and 8 bases, there was a span of 23 bases. The CDR3 runs 15 residues. Germline-derived CDR1 and CDR2 are DFQATT and SNEGSKA (reference sequence). The CDR3 region has the DNA TGCAGTGCCCATAACCCGGGAGCCGACGACTATGAGCAGTTCTTC. Its translation is CSAHNPGADDYEQFF.

The chain joins TRBV12-5 to TRBJ2-5; possibly TRBD1 or TRBD2 for D (5 bases each). This CDR3 region has 13 residues. Germline V gene lookup returns CDR1 LGHNT and CDR2 FRNRAP. With 6 bases removed from V and 1 base from J, the gap between germline ends came to 9 bases. Here the CDR3 DNA reads TGTGCTAGTGGCCCGGGGACCCAAGAGACCCAGTACTTC. It translates to CASGPGTQETQYF.

This clonotype was observed many times. The V call is TRBV5-5, the J call TRBJ2-1, with 11 bases identical to TRBD2. The germline CDR1 and CDR2 sequences are SGHKS and YYEKEE (reference sequence). The CDR3 extends over 16 amino acids. Germline trimming cut 3 bases from V and 2 bases from J; bases unmatched to any gene: 4. DNA for the CDR3: TGTGCCAGCAGCTCCGGGACTAGCGGAGCCTACAATGAGCAGTTCTTC. The encoded protein is CASSSGTSGAYNEQFF.

This chain connects TRBV9 to TRBJ2-3, with 8 positions matching TRBD2. Germline values: CDR1 SGDLS, CDR2 YYNGEE. The CDR3 is 15 amino acids. The V and J ends lost 4 bases and 10 bases, in that order; junction bases with no gene match: 14. The CDR3 reads CASSPRTSPSQSQYF. The CDR3 DNA reads as TGTGCCAGCAGCCCCCGGACTAGCCCTTCCCAATCGCAGTATTTT.

The rearrangement joins TRBV19 to TRBJ2-7; 9 bases line up with TRBD1. The CDR3 spans 13 residues. With 4 bases clipped from V and 12 bases from J, the junction kept 10 bases outside the gene matches. CDR1 is LNHDA, CDR2 SQIVND, per germline (reference sequence). The CDR3 protein is CASSNPGQGWLYF. The CDR3 coding sequence is TGTGCCAGTAGTAACCCGGGACAGGGTTGGCTGTACTTC.

The chain recombines TRBV11-2 with TRBJ2-2; 7 positions agree with TRBD2. The length of the CDR3 is 18 residues. With 5 bases clipped from V and 0 bases from J, the junction kept 12 bases outside the gene matches. CDR1 is SGHAT and CDR2 is FQNNGV in the germline V gene. This chain's CDR3 is CASSQSGTHLANTGELFF. The CDR3 DNA is TGTGCCAGCAGCCAAAGCGGGACGCACCTAGCGAACACCGGGGAGCTGTTTTTT.

This chain uses TRBV9 with TRBJ1-1; D is perhaps TRBD1 (6 bases). V was cut by 4 bases and J by 5 bases, with 15 bases left in between. Germline lookup yields CDR1 SGDLS and CDR2 YYNGEE. The CDR3 spans 14 residues. The CDR3 loop is CASSTTRGGTEAFF. Written as DNA, the CDR3 is TGTGCCAGCAGCACCACGCGAGGGGGAACTGAAGCTTTCTTT.